The 3 T cell receptor beta chains in this list originate from one sample, sequenced in a study of T cell changes during pregnancy in multiple sclerosis. Produced via immunoSEQ multiplex PCR; TCRdb's table is partial and in-frame only. The sample consists of about 92,000 clones, more than 90% of them appearing once. Sequences were derived from peripheral blood, sampled in the first trimester of pregnancy. The receptor source for this set is a female donor with multiple sclerosis, enrolled in a pregnancy study.

CDR3 in amino acids: CASSVELAASYNEQFF. CDR3 in DNA: TGTGCCAGCAGCGTAGAACTAGCGGCCTCCTACAATGAGCAGTTCTTC. This rearrangement joins TRBV9 to TRBJ2-1, with TRBD2 matching 8 bases. This CDR3 is built from 16 residues. Trimming cost V 0 bases and J 0 bases; bases outside gene matches: 2. Germline V lookup: CDR1 SGDLS, CDR2 YYNGEE.

The CDR3 loop reads CASSRQGPGEQYF. CDR3 nucleotides: TGTGCCAGCAGCCGACAGGGGCCGGGCGAGCAGTACTTC. The chain recombines TRBV28 with TRBJ2-7; 8 nucleotides agree with TRBD1. CDR1 and CDR2 (germline): MDHEN, SYDVKM. The ends lost 6 bases at V and 6 bases at J; junction bases unmatched: 7. CDR3 length: 13 amino acids.

CDR3 in DNA: TGCAGCGGGGACAGGGGGAGCGGCTACACCTTC. Its protein is CSGDRGSGYTF. V is TRBV29-1 and J is TRBJ1-2, with 11 bases fitting TRBD1. Germline trimming cut 7 bases from V and 8 bases from J; bases unmatched to any gene: 3. From germline, CDR1 is SQVTM and CDR2 ANQGSEA. The CDR3 loop spans 11 amino acids.